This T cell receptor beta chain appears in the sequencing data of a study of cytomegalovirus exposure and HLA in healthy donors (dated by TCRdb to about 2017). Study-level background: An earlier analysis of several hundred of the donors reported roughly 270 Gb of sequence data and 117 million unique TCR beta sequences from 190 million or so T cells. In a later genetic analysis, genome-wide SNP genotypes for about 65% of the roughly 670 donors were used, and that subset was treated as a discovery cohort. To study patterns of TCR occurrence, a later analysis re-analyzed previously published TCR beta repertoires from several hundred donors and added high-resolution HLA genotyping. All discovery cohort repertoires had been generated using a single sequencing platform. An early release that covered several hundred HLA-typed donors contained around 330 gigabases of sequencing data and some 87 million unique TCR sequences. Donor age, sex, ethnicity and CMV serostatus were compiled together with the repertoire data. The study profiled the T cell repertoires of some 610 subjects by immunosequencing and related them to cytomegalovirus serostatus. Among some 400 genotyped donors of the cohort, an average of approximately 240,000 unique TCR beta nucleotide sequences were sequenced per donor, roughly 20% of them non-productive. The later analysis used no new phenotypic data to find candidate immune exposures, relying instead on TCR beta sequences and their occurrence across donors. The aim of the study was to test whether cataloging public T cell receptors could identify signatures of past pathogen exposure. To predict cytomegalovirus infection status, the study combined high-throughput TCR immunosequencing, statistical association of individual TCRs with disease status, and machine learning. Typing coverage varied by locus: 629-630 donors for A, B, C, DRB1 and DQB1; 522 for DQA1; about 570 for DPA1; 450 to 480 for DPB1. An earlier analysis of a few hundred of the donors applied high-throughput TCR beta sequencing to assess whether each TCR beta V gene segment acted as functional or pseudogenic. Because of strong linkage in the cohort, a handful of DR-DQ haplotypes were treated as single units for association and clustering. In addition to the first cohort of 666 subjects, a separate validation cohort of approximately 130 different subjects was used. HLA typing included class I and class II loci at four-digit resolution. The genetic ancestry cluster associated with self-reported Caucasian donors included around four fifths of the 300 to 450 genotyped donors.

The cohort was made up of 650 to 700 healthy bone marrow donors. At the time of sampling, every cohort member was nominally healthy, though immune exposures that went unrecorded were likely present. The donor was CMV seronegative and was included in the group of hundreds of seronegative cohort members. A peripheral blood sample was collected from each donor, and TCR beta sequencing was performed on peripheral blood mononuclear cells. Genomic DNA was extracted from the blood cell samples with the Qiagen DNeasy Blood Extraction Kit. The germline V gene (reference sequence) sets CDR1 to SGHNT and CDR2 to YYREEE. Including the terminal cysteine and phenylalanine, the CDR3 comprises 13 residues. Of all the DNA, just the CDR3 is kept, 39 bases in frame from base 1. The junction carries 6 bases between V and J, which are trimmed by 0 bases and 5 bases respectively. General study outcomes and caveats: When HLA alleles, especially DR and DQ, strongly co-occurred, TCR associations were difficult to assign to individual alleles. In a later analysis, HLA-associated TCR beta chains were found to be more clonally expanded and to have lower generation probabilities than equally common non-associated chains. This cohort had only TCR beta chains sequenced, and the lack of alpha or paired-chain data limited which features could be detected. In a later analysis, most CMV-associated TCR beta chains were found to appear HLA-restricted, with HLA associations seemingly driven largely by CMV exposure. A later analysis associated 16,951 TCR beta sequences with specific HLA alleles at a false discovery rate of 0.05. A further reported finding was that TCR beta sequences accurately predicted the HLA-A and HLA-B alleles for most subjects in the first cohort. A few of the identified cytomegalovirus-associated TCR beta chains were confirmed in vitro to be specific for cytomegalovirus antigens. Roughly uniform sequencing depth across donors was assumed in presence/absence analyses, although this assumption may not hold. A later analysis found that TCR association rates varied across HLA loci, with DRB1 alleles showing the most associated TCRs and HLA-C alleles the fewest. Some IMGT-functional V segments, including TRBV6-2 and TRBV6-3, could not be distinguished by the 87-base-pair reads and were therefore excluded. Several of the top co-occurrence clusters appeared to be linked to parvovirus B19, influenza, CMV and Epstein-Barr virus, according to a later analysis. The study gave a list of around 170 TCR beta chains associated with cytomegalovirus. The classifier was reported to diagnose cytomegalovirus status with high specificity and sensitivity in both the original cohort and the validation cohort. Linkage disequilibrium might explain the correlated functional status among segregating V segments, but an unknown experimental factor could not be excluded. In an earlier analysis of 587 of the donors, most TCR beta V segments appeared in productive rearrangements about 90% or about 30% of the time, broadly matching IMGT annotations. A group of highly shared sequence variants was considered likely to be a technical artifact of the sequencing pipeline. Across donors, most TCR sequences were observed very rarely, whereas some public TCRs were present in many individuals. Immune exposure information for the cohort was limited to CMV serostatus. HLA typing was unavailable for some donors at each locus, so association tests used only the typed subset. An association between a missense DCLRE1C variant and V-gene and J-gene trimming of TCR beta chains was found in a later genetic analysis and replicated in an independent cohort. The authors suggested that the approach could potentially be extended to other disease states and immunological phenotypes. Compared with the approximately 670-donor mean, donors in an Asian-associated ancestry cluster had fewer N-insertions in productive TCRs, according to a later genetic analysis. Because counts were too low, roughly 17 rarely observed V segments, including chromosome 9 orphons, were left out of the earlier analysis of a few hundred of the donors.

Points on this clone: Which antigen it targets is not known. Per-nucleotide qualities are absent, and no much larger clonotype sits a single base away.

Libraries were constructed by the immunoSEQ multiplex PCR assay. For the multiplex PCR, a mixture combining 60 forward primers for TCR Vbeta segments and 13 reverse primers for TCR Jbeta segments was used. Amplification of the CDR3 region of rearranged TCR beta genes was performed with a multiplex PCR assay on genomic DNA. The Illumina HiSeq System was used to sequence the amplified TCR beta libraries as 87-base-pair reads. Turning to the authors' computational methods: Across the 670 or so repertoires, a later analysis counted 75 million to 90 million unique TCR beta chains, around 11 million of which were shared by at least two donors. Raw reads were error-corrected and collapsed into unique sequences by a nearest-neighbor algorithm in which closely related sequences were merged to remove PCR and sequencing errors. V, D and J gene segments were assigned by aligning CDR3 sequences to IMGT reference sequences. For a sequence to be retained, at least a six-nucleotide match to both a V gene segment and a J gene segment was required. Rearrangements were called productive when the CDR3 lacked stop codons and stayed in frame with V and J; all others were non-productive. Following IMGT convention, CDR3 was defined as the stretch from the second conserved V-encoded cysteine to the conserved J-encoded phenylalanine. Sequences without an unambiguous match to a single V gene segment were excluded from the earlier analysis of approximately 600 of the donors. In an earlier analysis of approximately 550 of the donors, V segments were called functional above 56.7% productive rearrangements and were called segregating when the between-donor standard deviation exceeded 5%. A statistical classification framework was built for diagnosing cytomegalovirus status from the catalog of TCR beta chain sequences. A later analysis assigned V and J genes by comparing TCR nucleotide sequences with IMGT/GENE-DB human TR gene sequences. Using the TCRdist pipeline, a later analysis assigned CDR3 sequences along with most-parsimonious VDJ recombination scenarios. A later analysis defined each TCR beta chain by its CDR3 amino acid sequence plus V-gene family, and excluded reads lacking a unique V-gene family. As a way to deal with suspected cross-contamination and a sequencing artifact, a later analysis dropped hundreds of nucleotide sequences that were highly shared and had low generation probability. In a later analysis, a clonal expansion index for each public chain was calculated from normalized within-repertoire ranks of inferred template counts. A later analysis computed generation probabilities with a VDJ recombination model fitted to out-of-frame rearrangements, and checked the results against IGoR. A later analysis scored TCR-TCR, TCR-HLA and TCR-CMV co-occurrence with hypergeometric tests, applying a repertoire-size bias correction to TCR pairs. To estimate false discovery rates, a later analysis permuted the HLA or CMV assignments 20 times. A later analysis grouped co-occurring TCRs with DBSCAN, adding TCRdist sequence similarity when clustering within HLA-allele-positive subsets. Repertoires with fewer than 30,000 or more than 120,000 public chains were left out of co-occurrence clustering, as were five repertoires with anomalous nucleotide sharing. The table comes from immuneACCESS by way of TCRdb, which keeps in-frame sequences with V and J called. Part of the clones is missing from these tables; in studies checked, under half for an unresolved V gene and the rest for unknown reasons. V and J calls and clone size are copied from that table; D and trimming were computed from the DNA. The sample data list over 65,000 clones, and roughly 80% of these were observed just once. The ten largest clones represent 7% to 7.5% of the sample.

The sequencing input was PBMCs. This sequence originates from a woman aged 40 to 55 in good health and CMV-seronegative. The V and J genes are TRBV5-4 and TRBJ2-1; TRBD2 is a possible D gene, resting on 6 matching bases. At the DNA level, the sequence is TGTGCCAGCAGCTTGGGACTAGACAATGAGCAGTTCTTC. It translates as CASSLGLDNEQFF. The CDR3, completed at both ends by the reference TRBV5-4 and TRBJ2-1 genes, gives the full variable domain ETGVTQSPTHLIKTRGQQVTLRCSSQSGHNTVSWYQQALGQGPQFIFQYYREEENGRGNFPPRFSGLQFPNYSSELNVNALELDDSALYLCASSLGLDNEQFFGPGTRLTVL.